This passage covers 9 T cell receptor beta chains from one sample sequenced in a study of blood T cells in healthy people across ages. Sample-barcoded 5' priming and a J-beta primer mix drove a second PCR of 7 to 11 cycles. TCRdb re-analysed the 5' RACE reads in MiXCR, keeping a single row per CDR3 protein. The sample contains approximately 800,000 distinct CDR3 sequences, approximately 65% of which appear only once. The sample consisted of blood. The receptors originated from a man younger than 45 in good health.

The chain has TRBV4-2 and TRBJ1-2; maybe TRBD1 (5 bases). The length of the CDR3 is 15 residues. Trimming took 1 base from V and 4 from J, leaving 13 bases between them. Germline V CDR1 and CDR2: LGHNA, YNFKEQ. CDR3 protein: CASSQVGGESYGYTF. In DNA, the CDR3 is TGTGCCAGCAGCCAAGTTGGAGGGGAGTCCTATGGCTACACCTTC.

This chain connects TRBV20-1 to TRBJ1-2; D possibly corresponds to TRBD1 (5 bases). CDR3 length equals 15 residues. Germline CDR1 reads DFQATT; CDR2 reads SNEGSKA (reference sequence). V dropped 3 bases and J dropped 2 bases, with 16 bases sitting between them. The CDR3 here is CSASARSWGNYGYTF. The CDR3 DNA follows: TGCAGTGCTAGCGCGCGGTCTTGGGGGAACTATGGCTACACCTTC.

The chain joins TRBV5-1 to TRBJ2-3; D is perhaps TRBD1 or TRBD2 (5 bases each). This CDR3 is 14 amino acids long. Germline assignment: CDR1 SGHRS and CDR2 YFSETQ. The ends were cut back, 3 bases at V and 6 bases at J, with 14 bases in the middle. CDR3 sequence: CASSWGQEEDTQYF. The CDR3 DNA follows: TGCGCCAGCAGCTGGGGCCAGGAGGAGGATACGCAGTATTTT.

The chain employs TRBV20-1 and TRBJ2-3, with D maybe TRBD1 (6 bases). CDR3 length equals 13 residues. V gave up 4 bases and J gave up 2 bases, with 10 bases separating them. Germline V lookup: CDR1 DFQATT, CDR2 SNEGSKA (reference sequence). In DNA form, the CDR3 reads TGCAGTGCTACAGGGGACCCCACAGATACGCAGTATTTT. Translating it yields CSATGDPTDTQYF.

This clonotype has a handful of counts. A much larger clone lies one base from this, so it may be a read error. This rearrangement joins TRBV6-6 to TRBJ2-7; 10 bases agree with TRBD1. Germline CDR1 reads MNHNY; CDR2 reads SVGAGI (reference sequence). With V trimmed by 6 bases and J by 2 bases, 4 bases remained unmatched. There are 14 residues in the CDR3. The CDR3 DNA is TGTGCCAGCAGGTCCGGGACAGGGGCCTACGAGCAGTACTTC. Translation: CASRSGTGAYEQYF.

J is TRBJ1-5 and V is TRBV3-1; TRBD1 matches 7 bases. CDR1 LGHDT and CDR2 YNNKEL come from the germline V gene (reference sequence). J gave up 0 bases and V 0 bases, and 8 bases lay outside the gene matches. The CDR3 runs to 18 residues. As DNA, the CDR3 is TGTGCCAGCAGCCAAGAAGGTCAGGGGGGTTATAGCAATCAGCCCCAGCATTTT. Its protein product is CASSQEGQGGYSNQPQHF. The entire variable domain, with the rest obtained from reference TRBV3-1 and TRBJ1-5, is as follows: DTAVSQTPKYLVTQMGNDKSIKCEQNLGHDTMYWYKQDSKKFLKIMFSYNNKELIINETVPNRFSPKSPDKAHLNLHINSLELGDSAVYFCASSQEGQGGYSNQPQHFGDGTRLSIL.

In its sample, this clonotype was seen a few times. The chain couples TRBV20-1 to TRBJ1-5; D is ambiguous. The CDR3 totals 14 residues. Germline V gene sequence: CDR1 DFQATT, CDR2 SNEGSKA (reference sequence). V lost 3 bases and J lost 3, with 12 bases in between. This chain's CDR3 is CSASTPTFNQPQHF. The CDR3 nucleotides are TGCAGTGCTAGCACCCCTACCTTCAATCAGCCCCAGCATTTT.

The genes are TRBV20-1 and TRBJ2-3; 9 positions match TRBD2. This CDR3 contains 16 residues. Trimming cost V 0 bases and J 2 bases; bases outside gene matches: 6. Germline loops: CDR1 DFQATT, CDR2 SNEGSKA (reference sequence). The CDR3, as DNA: TGCAGTGCTAGAGAGGCGGGGGGGCGGTTCACAGATACGCAGTATTTT. It translates to CSAREAGGRFTDTQYF.

DNA for the CDR3: TGTGCCAGCAGGATTTCTAGCGGGGGGGCCCACGAGCAGTACTTC. Protein product: CASRISSGGAHEQYF. The gene calls are TRBV12-3 or TRBV12-4 and TRBJ2-5; 12 bases match TRBD2. The DNA end is a closer match to TRBJ2-7, so the J assignment may be wrong. CDR3 length: 15 residues.